This TCR beta chain was documented in a study of cytomegalovirus exposure and HLA in healthy donors. Study-level findings and limits: Cytomegalovirus-associated TCR beta chains were listed, numbering some 150. Reported performance of the classifier showed diagnosis of cytomegalovirus status with high specificity and sensitivity. First-cohort TCR clusters tended to co-occur in the 95 to 150 validation repertoires, a later analysis found. CMV antigen specificity was confirmed in vitro for a few CMV-associated chains.

Concerning this clone itself: The target antigen is unknown.

TCRdb keeps only in-frame clones here, not all; method: immunoSEQ multiplex PCR. The sample shows about 200,000 clones, about 84% of them seen only once. Germline V gene data show CDR1 as SGHRS and CDR2 as YFSETQ. J gave up 6 bases and V 4 bases, and 10 bases lay outside the gene matches. The CDR3 consists of 15 residues. J is TRBJ1-1 and V is TRBV5-1, with 9 bases aligning to TRBD1. The sequenced material came from PBMCs. The sequence came from a woman in her late teens or twenties in good health and CMV-seronegative. The CDR3 DNA reads TGCGCCAGCAGCCCGGACAGGGGTCCTTTCCCTGAAGCTTTCTTT. Its translation: CASSPDRGPFPEAFF.